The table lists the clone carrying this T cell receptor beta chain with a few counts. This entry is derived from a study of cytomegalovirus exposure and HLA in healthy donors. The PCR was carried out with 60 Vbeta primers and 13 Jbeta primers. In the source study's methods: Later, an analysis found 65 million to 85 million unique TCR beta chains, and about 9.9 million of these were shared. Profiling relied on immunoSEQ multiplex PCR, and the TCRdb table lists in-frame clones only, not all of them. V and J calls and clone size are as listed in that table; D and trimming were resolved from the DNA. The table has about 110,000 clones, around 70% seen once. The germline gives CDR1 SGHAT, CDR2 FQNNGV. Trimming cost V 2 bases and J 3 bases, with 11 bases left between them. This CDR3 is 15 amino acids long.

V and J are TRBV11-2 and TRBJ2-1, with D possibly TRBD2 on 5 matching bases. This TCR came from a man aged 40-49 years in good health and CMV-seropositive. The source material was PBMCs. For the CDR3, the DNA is TGTGCCAGCAGCTTAACAAGCGGAGTCTACAATGAGCAGTTCTTC. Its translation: CASSLTSGVYNEQFF.